The sequence of this TCR beta chain was determined in a study of beta chain features in type 1 diabetes. TCRB transcripts that were expressed got sequenced, as all of the isolated RNA had been reverse transcribed. Assay used: immunoSEQ multiplex PCR; TCRdb lists only in-frame clones, some missing. Seen here are some 120,000 clones, 15% to 20% observed once, and the top ten hold 2.6%. As concerns this clone: Its antigen remains unidentified.

Overall study results and limits: Researchers report that Type 1 diabetes patients had moderately but significantly shorter TCRB CDR3s across all four CD4+ subsets.

The TCR comes from a man in his late teens or twenties with type 1 diabetes. The sample comprised central memory CD4+ T cells from blood.

The CDR3 nucleotides read TGCGCCAGCAGCTCCCTCACAGGGGGCGGCACAGATACGCAGTATTTT. Encoded protein: CASSSLTGGGTDTQYF. The chain is built from TRBV5-1 and TRBJ2-3, with TRBD1 matching 9 bases. The CDR3 length is 16 residues. Trimming took 3 bases from V and 1 from J; bases not matched to a gene: 6. Per germline, CDR1 SGHRS and CDR2 YFSETQ.